Listed here are 15 T cell receptor beta chains from one sample, sequenced in a study of radiation and T cells in renal cell carcinoma. Noted treatment: 15 Gy SBRT to primary tumor, nephrectomy 4 weeks later. Sequencing was performed with immunoSEQ multiplex PCR; in TCRdb, only in-frame clones are kept and a portion is missing. The sample comprises some 9,700 clones, around 50% of which are singletons, and roughly 19% rests with the top ten. The specimen was tumor tissue, collected from a patient whose treatment included radiotherapy and nephrectomy. The receptors were sampled from a man aged 55-75 years with renal cell carcinoma.

Points on this clone: Compared with germline, one end of the junction differs, possibly owing to a read error. The chain couples TRBV13 to TRBJ2-7; TRBD1 matches at 7 bases. Per germline, CDR1 PRHDT and CDR2 FYEKMQ (reference sequence). The CDR3 extends over 12 amino acids. CDR3 DNA: TGCGCCAGCAGCTGGGACAGCTACGAGCAGTACTTC. Amino acids: CASSWDSYEQYF.

This clone ranks as medium-sized (0.01 to 0.1%). The chain has TRBV27 and TRBJ2-7; possible D gene TRBD1, 6 bases. The CDR3 loop spans 13 amino acids. V was trimmed by 6 bases and J by 7 bases, leaving 16 bases between them. Germline V CDR1 and CDR2: MNHEY, SMNVEV (reference sequence). The CDR3 loop is CASSRRDNEEQYF. DNA of the CDR3: TGTGCCAGCAGCCGAAGGGACAACGAGGAGCAGTACTTC.

This clone was counted between two and nine times. The gene calls are TRBV5-1 and TRBJ2-1; D may be TRBD2 (6 bases). The CDR3 has 14 amino acids. Trimming cost V 1 base and J 7 bases, with 12 bases left between them. Germline V CDR1 and CDR2: SGHRS, YFSETQ. The CDR3 DNA follows: TGCGCCAGCAGCTTGTCCGGGAGAATAAATGAGCAGTTCTTC. Translation: CASSLSGRINEQFF.

The chain is built from TRBV9 and TRBJ2-7, with D unclear. The CDR3 runs to 14 residues. Germline CDR1 is SGDLS and CDR2 is YYNGEE. Trimming shortened V by 0 bases and J by 2 bases, and 9 bases separated the two germline ends. CDR3 coding DNA: TGTGCCAGCAGCGTAGGAACTACCCCCTACGAGCAGTACTTC. The encoded protein is CASSVGTTPYEQYF.

V usage is TRBV12-5 and J usage is TRBJ2-5; possibly TRBD2 for D (6 bases). The CDR3 is 13 residues long. CDR1 and CDR2 (germline): LGHNT, FRNRAP. The V and J ends lost 7 bases and 3 bases respectively, with 12 bases between them. CDR3 coding DNA: TGTGCTAGTGCGGCGGGATACGAAGAGACCCAGTACTTC. This translates into CASAAGYEETQYF.

This sequence joins TRBV5-6 and TRBJ1-2, with TRBD1 as a possible D gene (6 bases). The V and J ends lost 0 bases and 2 bases respectively, with 8 bases between them. The CDR3 extends over 14 amino acids. Looked up from germline, CDR1 is SGHDT and CDR2 is YYEEEE. The CDR3 reads CASSLAGQNYGYTF. In DNA form, the CDR3 reads TGTGCCAGCAGCTTGGCCGGACAGAACTATGGCTACACCTTC.

This clone has more than one count but fewer than ten. This chain connects TRBV5-4 to TRBJ1-1; D ambiguous. The germline CDR1 and CDR2 sequences are SGHNT and YYREEE (reference sequence). Trimming left V 3 bases short and J 5 bases short, with 11 bases between. This CDR3 is 13 amino acids long. Here the CDR3 reads CASSYYGYTEAFF. The CDR3 coding sequence is TGTGCCAGCAGCTATTATGGCTATACTGAAGCTTTCTTT.

The genes are TRBV9 and TRBJ2-7, with 10 bases aligning to TRBD1. J lost 6 bases, V lost 0 bases, and 3 bases had no gene match. The CDR3 has 14 amino acids. Germline V gene sequence: CDR1 SGDLS, CDR2 YYNGEE. The CDR3 DNA reads as TGTGCCAGCAGCGTAGGGGACAGGGGCTCCGAGCAGTACTTC. Protein product: CASSVGDRGSEQYF.

J is TRBJ1-1 and V is TRBV7-9; tentative D call: TRBD1 (5 bases). Germline-derived CDR1 and CDR2 are SEHNR and FQNEAQ (reference sequence). This CDR3 comprises 13 residues. V was shortened by 3 bases and J by 4 bases, with 9 bases between the two germline ends. The CDR3 sequence: CASSFPGGTEAFF. The CDR3 region has the DNA TGTGCCAGCAGCTTCCCGGGGGGCACTGAAGCTTTCTTT.

This clone occurred once. This sequence joins TRBV7-8 and TRBJ2-7; TRBD1 is a possible D gene (6 bases). Germline CDR1 and CDR2: SGHVS and FQNEAQ. V dropped 5 bases and J dropped 6 bases, with 11 bases sitting between them. CDR3 size: 12 residues. The CDR3 region is CASSPIQGEQYF. CDR3 in DNA: TGTGCCAGCAGCCCGATACAGGGCGAGCAGTACTTC. The variable domain in full, completed from reference TRBV7-8 and TRBJ2-7, reads GAGVSQSPRYKVAKRGQDVALRCDPISGHVSLFWYQQALGQGPEFLTYFQNEAQLDKSGLPSDRFFAERPEGSVSTLKIQRTQQEDSAVYLCASSPIQGEQYFGPGTRLTVT.

This clone was seen only a few times. The chain carries TRBV28 and TRBJ2-7; D gene uncertain. V lost 6 bases to trimming and J lost 0 bases, with 15 bases between them. CDR3 size: 15 residues. Germline V gene lookup returns CDR1 MDHEN and CDR2 SYDVKM. CDR3 DNA sequence: TGTGCCAGCAGAACCTTTGGGCTGGGCTCCTACGAGCAGTACTTC. It specifies CASRTFGLGSYEQYF.

Details on this clone: Other DNA sequences in the sample encode the same CDR3. The J gene is TRBJ1-2, the V gene TRBV29-1, with TRBD1 matching over 7 bases. Germline V lookup: CDR1 SQVTM, CDR2 ANQGSEA. The CDR3 sequence is 13 residues long. J lost 11 bases, V lost 6 bases, and 15 bases had no gene match. CDR3 DNA sequence: TGCAGCGTGCTGGCCGAATACAGGGGCGGTTACACCTTC. This gives the protein CSVLAEYRGGYTF.

This chain joins TRBV6-6 and TRBJ1-4, with D maybe TRBD1 (6 bases). Trimming pared 7 bases from V and 5 bases from J, leaving 11 bases between. From germline, CDR1 is MNHNY and CDR2 SVGAGI (reference sequence). The CDR3 totals 13 residues. In DNA form, the CDR3 reads TGTGCCAGCATAGGACAGCTGAATGAAAAACTGTTTTTT. As protein: CASIGQLNEKLFF.

V gene TRBV11-3 combines with J gene TRBJ1-4, with 9 positions matching TRBD1. Germline loops: CDR1 SGHNT, CDR2 YENEEA. V lost 3 bases to trimming and J lost 7 bases; unmatched junction nucleotides: 6. CDR3 size: 15 residues. The CDR3 reads CASSFGTGRGEKLFF. CDR3 coding DNA: TGTGCCAGCAGCTTTGGGACAGGGCGGGGTGAAAAACTGTTTTTT.

This clone occurred a few times. The chain carries TRBV29-1 and TRBJ2-7; 8 bases fit TRBD2. V shed 8 bases, J shed 6 bases, and the junction held 12 bases outside the gene matches. The CDR3 consists of 13 residues. CDR1 is SQVTM, CDR2 ANQGSEA, per germline. DNA of the CDR3: TGCAGCCTGCGGCGGACTAGCACTTCCGAGCAGTACTTC. Protein: CSLRRTSTSEQYF.